A selection of T cell receptor beta chains follows, all from one sample in a study of blood T cell repertoires in COVID-19. Profiled with immunoSEQ multiplex PCR; TCRdb holds only in-frame clones, not every one. The data show 160,000 or so clones, 80% to 90% seen once. Sequencing was done on a sample of peripheral blood. These receptors originate from a woman between 45 and 60 years old with acute or convalescent COVID-19. Each CDR3 is given without its conserved first and last residue. The order of the fields is V gene, J gene, CDR3 protein.

v_call: TRBV2; j_call: TRBJ1-1; cdr3_aa: ASSEDRAGTEAF
v_call: TRBV4-2; j_call: TRBJ2-1; cdr3_aa: ASSQELAGAFYNEQF
v_call: TRBV7-2; j_call: TRBJ2-7; cdr3_aa: ASSFLTSGRGEQY
v_call: TRBV6-2/TRBV6-3; j_call: TRBJ2-7; cdr3_aa: ASSKLTSSSSYEQY
v_call: TRBV6-2/TRBV6-3; j_call: TRBJ2-3; cdr3_aa: ASSFATSGRASSTDTQY
v_call: TRBV6-2/TRBV6-3; j_call: TRBJ1-5; cdr3_aa: ASSHGEPQH
v_call: TRBV28; j_call: TRBJ2-7; cdr3_aa: ASSLRAGVTLEQY
v_call: TRBV7-9; j_call: TRBJ2-2; cdr3_aa: ASKGELNTGELF
v_call: TRBV28; j_call: TRBJ1-2; cdr3_aa: ASSFLAGGNYGYT
v_call: TRBV7-8; j_call: TRBJ2-3; cdr3_aa: ASSRLAGGLVDTQY
v_call: TRBV7-3; j_call: TRBJ2-1; cdr3_aa: ASSVQGGYNEQF
v_call: TRBV6-5; j_call: TRBJ2-3; cdr3_aa: ASRKQGAGTDTQY
v_call: TRBV6-5; j_call: TRBJ1-4; cdr3_aa: ASRETGNEKLF
v_call: TRBV5-6; j_call: TRBJ2-7; cdr3_aa: ASSFAGANNEQY
v_call: TRBV2; j_call: TRBJ2-4; cdr3_aa: ASSPGTSGRPPL
v_call: TRBV5-1; j_call: TRBJ2-5; cdr3_aa: ASSWRTGEVQETQY
v_call: TRBV18; j_call: TRBJ2-7; cdr3_aa: ASSPLRGSSGSNEQY
v_call: TRBV10-3; j_call: TRBJ2-7; cdr3_aa: AIRTGTAFDEQY
v_call: TRBV27; j_call: TRBJ2-4; cdr3_aa: ASSFGAGAGYIQY
v_call: TRBV23-1; j_call: TRBJ1-5; cdr3_aa: ASSRQTGNWPQH
v_call: TRBV28; j_call: TRBJ1-1; cdr3_aa: ASSSTGTKAF
v_call: TRBV19; j_call: TRBJ1-5; cdr3_aa: ASSKGIRSNQPQH
v_call: TRBV5-4; j_call: TRBJ2-2; cdr3_aa: ASSLRQAANTGELF
v_call: TRBV29-1; j_call: TRBJ2-3; cdr3_aa: SVEGAGGFDTQY
v_call: TRBV7-9; j_call: TRBJ1-3; cdr3_aa: ASSPWGLTGNTIY
v_call: TRBV29-1; j_call: TRBJ2-1; cdr3_aa: SVNGLAGQNEQF
v_call: TRBV18; j_call: TRBJ2-7; cdr3_aa: ASSPGQDTYEQY
v_call: TRBV10-1; j_call: TRBJ2-3; cdr3_aa: ASSENDRGPLRDTQY
v_call: TRBV18; j_call: TRBJ1-6; cdr3_aa: ASSPGTGDNSPLH